Listed below are T cell receptor beta chains from one sample, sequenced in a study of a mutant IDH1 vaccine in newly diagnosed glioma. The antigens for these receptors are not known. Libraries were prepared by immunoSEQ multiplex PCR; TCRdb keeps only in-frame clonotypes and omits some of them. The sample shows roughly 86,000 clones, roughly 89% of them seen only once. Sequenced material: PBMCs, taken from a glioma patient whose treatment included an IDH1 peptide vaccine. The receptors here all came from a woman aged 50 to 60 with glioma. Both conserved end residues are part of each CDR3. The D gene is left open where the match is weak. The size of a clone is reported for some rows only, either as once, few or many, or as a class for expanded clones.

CDR3 DNA: TGTGCCAGCAGTTTTTTCTCCTACAATGAGCAGTTCTTC; CDR3 protein: CASSFFSYNEQFF; J gene: TRBJ2-1; V gene: TRBV27; D gene: -; clone size: -
CDR3 DNA: TGTGCCAGCAGCTTAGGAAGCGGGAGGTCCCACGAGCAGTACTTC; CDR3 protein: CASSLGSGRSHEQYF; J gene: TRBJ2-7; V gene: TRBV11-2; D gene: TRBD2; clone size: -
CDR3 DNA: TGTGCCAGCTCACCGGCGGGAGAGGAGGATGAGCAGTTCTTC; CDR3 protein: CASSPAGEEDEQFF; J gene: TRBJ2-1; V gene: TRBV18; D gene: TRBD2; clone size: -
CDR3 DNA: TGTGCCACCAGCAGTGTACAGGGGGCAGGCACAGATACGCAGTATTTT; CDR3 protein: CATSSVQGAGTDTQYF; J gene: TRBJ2-3; V gene: TRBV15; D gene: TRBD1; clone size: once
CDR3 DNA: TGTGCCAGCTCACGAACTAGCGGGGTTTACAATGAGCAGTTCTTC; CDR3 protein: CASSRTSGVYNEQFF; J gene: TRBJ2-1; V gene: TRBV18; D gene: TRBD2; clone size: -
CDR3 DNA: TGTGCCAGCTCACCGAGGCGTCCTGGGGCCAACGTCCTGACTTTC; CDR3 protein: CASSPRRPGANVLTF; J gene: TRBJ2-6; V gene: TRBV18; D gene: -; clone size: -
CDR3 DNA: TGCGCCAGCAGCCACCCGACAGGGGGGACAGATACGCAGTATTTT; CDR3 protein: CASSHPTGGTDTQYF; J gene: TRBJ2-3; V gene: TRBV4-1; D gene: TRBD1; clone size: once
CDR3 DNA: TGTGCCAGCAGCCCTAGGCAAAATTCACCCCTCCACTTT; CDR3 protein: CASSPRQNSPLHF; J gene: TRBJ1-6; V gene: TRBV14; D gene: -; clone size: -
CDR3 DNA: TGTGCCAGCAGGAGGGAACTAGCGGCCCGATACGAGCAGTACTTC; CDR3 protein: CASRRELAARYEQYF; J gene: TRBJ2-7; V gene: TRBV28; D gene: TRBD2; clone size: -
CDR3 DNA: TGTGCCAGCAGCCTGAACAGGGGTTACGAGCAGTACTTC; CDR3 protein: CASSLNRGYEQYF; J gene: TRBJ2-7; V gene: TRBV5-6; D gene: TRBD1; clone size: -
CDR3 DNA: TGTGCCAGCAGCTTAGAGGTGGGGGCTAGCGGCTACAATGAGCAGTTCTTC; CDR3 protein: CASSLEVGASGYNEQFF; J gene: TRBJ2-1; V gene: TRBV7-3; D gene: -; clone size: -
CDR3 DNA: TGTGCCAGCAGCTTTACTAGCGGGGGCAATGAGCAGTTCTTC; CDR3 protein: CASSFTSGGNEQFF; J gene: TRBJ2-1; V gene: TRBV7-6; D gene: TRBD2; clone size: -
CDR3 DNA: TGTGCCAGCTCACAACTTCTCCGGAATGGGGAGGAGCAGTACTTC; CDR3 protein: CASSQLLRNGEEQYF; J gene: TRBJ2-7; V gene: TRBV18; D gene: -; clone size: -
CDR3 DNA: TGTGCCAGCTCACGACAGGACAGGGCCCACGAGCAGTACTTC; CDR3 protein: CASSRQDRAHEQYF; J gene: TRBJ2-7; V gene: TRBV18; D gene: TRBD1; clone size: -
CDR3 DNA: TGTGCCAGCAGCTTGGGGGCAGGGAAAGCATACAATGAGCAGTTCTTC; CDR3 protein: CASSLGAGKAYNEQFF; J gene: TRBJ2-1; V gene: TRBV5-6; D gene: -; clone size: -
CDR3 DNA: TGCGCCAGCAGCCATCCCTTTGCGGGAGGGAGGCAAGAGACCCAGTACTTC; CDR3 protein: CASSHPFAGGRQETQYF; J gene: TRBJ2-5; V gene: TRBV4-1; D gene: TRBD2; clone size: once
CDR3 DNA: TGTGCCAGCAGCGGGAGCCAGGGGGCAACTAATGAAAAACTGTTTTTT; CDR3 protein: CASSGSQGATNEKLFF; J gene: TRBJ1-4; V gene: TRBV7-9; D gene: TRBD1; clone size: -
CDR3 DNA: TGTGCCAGCAGTGTCTCCCTGGGGCAGGATGGCTACACCTTC; CDR3 protein: CASSVSLGQDGYTF; J gene: TRBJ1-2; V gene: TRBV6-1; D gene: -; clone size: -
CDR3 DNA: TGTGCCAGCAGCACAGGAGGTGAGCAGTTCTTC; CDR3 protein: CASSTGGEQFF; J gene: TRBJ2-1; V gene: TRBV2; D gene: -; clone size: -
CDR3 DNA: TGTGCCAGCATCCCGACTAGCCTTACCTACAATGAGCAGTTCTTC; CDR3 protein: CASIPTSLTYNEQFF; J gene: TRBJ2-1; V gene: TRBV6-6; D gene: TRBD2; clone size: -
CDR3 DNA: TGTGCCAGCAGCTCCGACAGGCAGGAAAACATTCAGTACTTC; CDR3 protein: CASSSDRQENIQYF; J gene: TRBJ2-4; V gene: TRBV13; D gene: -; clone size: -
CDR3 DNA: TGTGCCAGTAGTTTCGGGACAGGAGGAAGCAATCAGCCCCAGCATTTT; CDR3 protein: CASSFGTGGSNQPQHF; J gene: TRBJ1-5; V gene: TRBV19; D gene: TRBD1; clone size: -
CDR3 DNA: TGTGCCATCAGTGACCTAGAGGGGGGAGGCACTGAAGCTTTCTTT; CDR3 protein: CAISDLEGGGTEAFF; J gene: TRBJ1-1; V gene: TRBV10-3; D gene: -; clone size: -
CDR3 DNA: TGTGCCAGCAGTTACTCGAACCAGGGGCCCTACGAGCAGTACTTC; CDR3 protein: CASSYSNQGPYEQYF; J gene: TRBJ2-7; V gene: TRBV6-5; D gene: -; clone size: -
CDR3 DNA: TGTGCCAGCAGTCGACAGGGACGAACCTACGAGCAGTACTTC; CDR3 protein: CASSRQGRTYEQYF; J gene: TRBJ2-7; V gene: TRBV6-1; D gene: TRBD1; clone size: -
CDR3 DNA: TGTGCCAGCAGCCACGACTCTGGGGCCAACGTCCTGACTTTC; CDR3 protein: CASSHDSGANVLTF; J gene: TRBJ2-6; V gene: TRBV7-9; D gene: -; clone size: -
CDR3 DNA: TGTGCCAGCTCACCAAGGACCGTCGGGGAGACCCAGTACTTC; CDR3 protein: CASSPRTVGETQYF; J gene: TRBJ2-5; V gene: TRBV18; D gene: -; clone size: -
CDR3 DNA: TGTGCCAGCAGTGAAAGGCTGGCTAGAGCCACAGATACGCAGTATTTT; CDR3 protein: CASSERLARATDTQYF; J gene: TRBJ2-3; V gene: TRBV6-1; D gene: -; clone size: -
CDR3 DNA: TGTGCCAGCAGTGACGGGCAGCACACTGAAGCTTTCTTT; CDR3 protein: CASSDGQHTEAFF; J gene: TRBJ1-1; V gene: TRBV6-4; D gene: -; clone size: few
CDR3 DNA: TGTGCCAGCAGTTCGGGACAGGGGGTAGGCTACACCTTC; CDR3 protein: CASSSGQGVGYTF; J gene: TRBJ1-2; V gene: TRBV27; D gene: TRBD1; clone size: -
CDR3 DNA: TGTGCCAGCAGCTTGCTCCTGGGCTCTGTAATTTACTTC; CDR3 protein: CASSLLLGSVIYF; J gene: TRBJ2-7; V gene: TRBV14; D gene: -; clone size: -
CDR3 DNA: TGTGCCACCAGCAGAGATTCCGGGAAGTCCTACGAGCAGTACTTC; CDR3 protein: CATSRDSGKSYEQYF; J gene: TRBJ2-7; V gene: TRBV15; D gene: -; clone size: -
CDR3 DNA: TGTGCCAGCAGCTCTCCGGGACAGGGGGCCTACAATGAGCAGTTCTTC; CDR3 protein: CASSSPGQGAYNEQFF; J gene: TRBJ2-1; V gene: TRBV28; D gene: TRBD1; clone size: once
CDR3 DNA: TGTGCCACCAGCCCGACTAGTTGGGAGACCCAGTACTTC; CDR3 protein: CATSPTSWETQYF; J gene: TRBJ2-5; V gene: TRBV15; D gene: -; clone size: -
CDR3 DNA: TGTGCCAGCACTCTCTCCCCTTGGGGGCCCTACGAGCAGTACTTC; CDR3 protein: CASTLSPWGPYEQYF; J gene: TRBJ2-7; V gene: TRBV27; D gene: -; clone size: -
CDR3 DNA: TGTGCCAGCAGTCCCCTTCAGGCGGGGGCCAAAAACATTCAGTACTTC; CDR3 protein: CASSPLQAGAKNIQYF; J gene: TRBJ2-4; V gene: TRBV27; D gene: -; clone size: -
CDR3 DNA: TGTGCCAGCAGTGAAGAAGAAATCTATGCCTACGAGCAGTACTTC; CDR3 protein: CASSEEEIYAYEQYF; J gene: TRBJ2-7; V gene: TRBV2; D gene: -; clone size: -
CDR3 DNA: TGTGCCAGCAGCTCGACTAGCGGGAGCGATGAGCAGTTCTTC; CDR3 protein: CASSSTSGSDEQFF; J gene: TRBJ2-1; V gene: TRBV7-9; D gene: TRBD2; clone size: -
CDR3 DNA: TGTGCCACCAGCAGAGATGACAGTGAGAACTACGAGCAGTACTTC; CDR3 protein: CATSRDDSENYEQYF; J gene: TRBJ2-7; V gene: TRBV15; D gene: -; clone size: -
CDR3 DNA: TGTGCCAGTAGTACGACAGGGGCGGCCGGGGAGCTGTTTTTT; CDR3 protein: CASSTTGAAGELFF; J gene: TRBJ2-2; V gene: TRBV19; D gene: TRBD1; clone size: -
CDR3 DNA: TGCGCCAGCAGTGACGGGGGCGGGACCCAGCATTTT; CDR3 protein: CASSDGGGTQHF; J gene: TRBJ1-5; V gene: TRBV10-2; D gene: -; clone size: many
CDR3 DNA: TGTGCCGGGGGCTCCTACAATGAGCAGTTCTTC; CDR3 protein: CAGGSYNEQFF; J gene: TRBJ2-1; V gene: TRBV25-1; D gene: -; clone size: -
CDR3 DNA: TGTGCCAGCAGTTACTCACAGGGATATCAGCCCCAGCATTTT; CDR3 protein: CASSYSQGYQPQHF; J gene: TRBJ1-5; V gene: TRBV6-6; D gene: -; clone size: -
CDR3 DNA: TGTGCCAGCAGGACAGTAAGTACCGAAGAGACCCAGTACTTC; CDR3 protein: CASRTVSTEETQYF; J gene: TRBJ2-5; V gene: TRBV2; D gene: -; clone size: -
CDR3 DNA: TGTGCCAGCAGCCCAAGGGCCGAAGAGACCCAGTACTTC; CDR3 protein: CASSPRAEETQYF; J gene: TRBJ2-5; V gene: TRBV11-2; D gene: -; clone size: -
CDR3 DNA: TGCGCCAGCAGCTTGGGGGACAGTTCCTACAATGAGCAGTTCTTC; CDR3 protein: CASSLGDSSYNEQFF; J gene: TRBJ2-1; V gene: TRBV5-1; D gene: TRBD1; clone size: once
CDR3 DNA: TGTGCCAGCAGTTCTTCCGGGGGCACTGAAGCTTTCTTT; CDR3 protein: CASSSSGGTEAFF; J gene: TRBJ1-1; V gene: TRBV25-1; D gene: -; clone size: few
CDR3 DNA: TGCGCCAGCAGCCAGAGACTAGCGGGAGAGCAGTACTTC; CDR3 protein: CASSQRLAGEQYF; J gene: TRBJ2-7; V gene: TRBV4-1; D gene: TRBD2; clone size: -
CDR3 DNA: TGTGCCAGCAGTTCCGCCGCTGGTGGGGCCAACGTCCTGACTTTC; CDR3 protein: CASSSAAGGANVLTF; J gene: TRBJ2-6; V gene: TRBV28; D gene: -; clone size: -
CDR3 DNA: TGTGCCAGCAGCTTAGTAGGACAGGGGGACATTGAGCAGTTCTTC; CDR3 protein: CASSLVGQGDIEQFF; J gene: TRBJ2-1; V gene: TRBV7-3; D gene: TRBD1; clone size: -